The subject of this entry is one T cell receptor beta chain. This entry belongs to a study of blood T cell repertoires in COVID-19. All enrollees were roughly 18 to 100 years old and from 20 to 25 US areas. CDR1 and CDR2 from the germline V gene are SNHLY and FYNNEI. CDR3 size: 14 residues. V was shortened by 7 bases and J by 0 bases, with 13 bases between the two germline ends. The table came from immunoSEQ multiplex PCR; TCRdb's copy has only in-frame clones and leaves some out. The sample records more than 200,000 clones, approximately 86% being singletons. The chain is built from TRBV2 and TRBJ2-7; D is possibly TRBD1 (6 bases). The sequencing input was PBMCs or T cells enriched from blood (not recorded which). The origin of this receptor is a woman aged 45-60 years who had recovered from COVID-19. CDR3 amino acids: CASTAGQLSYEQYF. CDR3 coding DNA: TGTGCCAGCACTGCAGGACAGCTCTCCTACGAGCAGTACTTC.